This TCR beta chain was recovered during a study of Ad26.COV2.S vaccination and SARS-CoV-2 variants (dated by TCRdb to the early 2020s). Regarding the research as a whole: Donors in the vaccine arm were drawn from COV1001, a phase I-IIa trial of Ad26.COV2.S in healthy adults that was multicentre, randomized, double-blind and placebo-controlled. Blinding of investigators to trial group allocation was maintained during experiments and outcome assessment. Ad26.COV2.S was administered intramuscularly at 5 x 10^10 or 1 x 10^11 viral particles, either as a single shot or as two shots given 56 days apart. The TCR-sequenced set comprised approximately 30 samples: around 20 Ad26.COV2.S vaccine recipients, 5 placebo recipients and 8 SARS-CoV-2 convalescent individuals. The specificity and breadth of SARS-CoV-2-reactive T cell receptors after Ad26.COV2.S vaccination were assessed by TCRbeta repertoire sequencing. Trial participants were randomized into five groups of five, in which low-dose or high-dose Ad26.COV2.S was given once or twice, or placebo was given on both occasions. What the authors observed across the whole study: Vaccine and placebo recipients had comparable non-spike TCR breadth, which fits with the vaccine containing only spike. According to the authors, total T cell responses may have been underestimated by the TCR breadth and depth analyses. Comparing responses between vaccine doses or regimens was not something the study was powered to do. Spike-specific TCR breadth was higher in Ad26.COV2.S recipients than in placebo recipients (P = 0.0014). After vaccination, substantial breadth of spike-specific CD8+ and CD4+ T cell responses was reported.

The germline V gene (reference sequence) sets CDR1 to LGHDT and CDR2 to YNNKEL. Inclusive of the bounding cysteine and phenylalanine, the CDR3 is 16 residues long. CDR3 DNA only is kept here, 48 bases in frame from base 1. From V the trimming removes 4 bases and from J it removes 8 bases, while the gene matches leave 9 bases of the junction unaccounted for. Explained via the paper, the treatment or condition label denotes: around 19 received Ad26.COV2.S at low or high dose, single or two shots; 5 received placebo; per-sample allocation not given. For vaccine and placebo recipients, repertoires were sequenced using samples collected on day 63 after the first injection. Cohort 1b enrolled 25 to 30 adults aged 18-55 years at a single site in Boston, USA, between 29 July and 7 August 2020. Ad26.COV2.S was a replication-incompetent adenovirus type 26 vector expressing a prefusion-stabilized SARS-CoV-2 spike protein from the original Wuhan strain.

A remark on this clone: Its antigen is not yet known. No base qualities exist here, and no much larger clone lies one base off it.

The immunoSEQ Assay was the method used to sequence TCRbeta CDR3 regions. After extraction, genomic DNA underwent amplification by bias-controlled multiplex PCR, followed by high-throughput sequencing. Per the source publication's procedure: To quantify the absolute abundance of every unique TCRbeta CDR3 region, sequences were collapsed and filtered. T cell fraction was estimated by normalizing TCRbeta template counts to usable DNA, which was measured by amplifying reference genes present in all nucleated cells. Repertoire TCRs were annotated as SARS-CoV-2-specific when V gene, CDR3 amino acid sequence and J gene were exactly matched to a known reactive TCR set. The reference SARS-CoV-2 TCR set was obtained from MIRA and was filtered for enrichment in COVID-19-positive ImmuneCODE repertoires, whereby public or cross-reactive TCRs were removed. Based on the MIRA antigens, annotated TCRs were further analysed at the level of specific ORF or position within ORF. Depth was the summed frequency of annotated unique rearrangements, while breadth was defined as annotated unique rearrangements over total unique productive rearrangements. Two-sided Wilcoxon rank-sum tests were applied when comparing TCR breadth between groups. The clones in this table, taken by TCRdb from immuneACCESS, are in-frame only. Not every clone is retained; where verified, under half of the shortfall comes from an unresolved V gene, and the cause of the rest is unknown. The V and J calls and clone size were taken over from that table, and D and trimming were inferred from the DNA. In all, the sample holds a few hundred thousand clones, and around 88% of those were seen once. The ten largest clones take up approximately 3% of the sample.

The sequence came from a person aged 18-65 years who received the Ad26.COV2.S COVID-19 vaccine or a placebo. The chain is encoded by TRBV3-1 (or the pseudogene TRBV3-2) joined to TRBJ2-3; 13 middle bases align to TRBD2. Source: peripheral blood, taken in a trial of Ad26.COV2.S vaccine versus placebo. Here the CDR3 is given as CASSRATSGGQATQYF. The DNA sequence is given as TGTGCCAGCAGCCGTGCGACTAGCGGGGGGCAGGCTACGCAGTATTTT.